This T cell receptor beta chain originates from a study of metastatic and nonmetastatic thyroid tumors. The CDR3 spans 17 residues. In germline, CDR1 is MNHEY, CDR2 SMNVEV (reference sequence). Notes on this clone: Its ends do not fully match the called genes, so a read error is possible.

Source study methods: A classifier for distant metastasis in papillary thyroid cancer was constructed using CDR3 differences observed across clinicopathological groups. Using MiXCR, TCRdb re-called clones from the PCR reads. None of the V and J calls come from the authors' own analysis; TCRdb made them. The sample has about 16,000 clones; roughly 26% are singletons. Patients underwent thyroid surgery, and none had received any treatment before it. The clonotype was recovered from a female donor with papillary thyroid cancer or a benign thyroid nodule (not recorded which). Some clones in this sample may be carry-over from other donors' samples. The rearrangement uses TRBV27 and TRBJ2-5; 12 nucleotides match TRBD2. Source material: adjacent normal tissue. DNA of the CDR3: TGTGCCATCAGTTTCCCGACTAGCGGGGGAAGGGAAGAGACCCAGCACTTC. This gives the protein CAISFPTSGGREETQHF.